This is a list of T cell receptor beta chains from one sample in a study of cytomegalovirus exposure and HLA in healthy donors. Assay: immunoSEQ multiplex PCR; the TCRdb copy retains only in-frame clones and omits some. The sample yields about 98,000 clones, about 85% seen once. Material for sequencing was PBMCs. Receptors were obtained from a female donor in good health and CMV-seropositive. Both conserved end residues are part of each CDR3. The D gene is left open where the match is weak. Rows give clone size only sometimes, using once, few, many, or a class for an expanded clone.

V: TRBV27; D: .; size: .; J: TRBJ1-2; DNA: TGTGCCAGCAGTGAGGGAAATGGCTACACCTTC; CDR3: CASSEGNGYTF
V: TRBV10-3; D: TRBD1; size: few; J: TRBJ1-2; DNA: TGTGCCATCAGTTTTGAGGGGGCTAATGACTATGGCTACACCTTC; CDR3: CAISFEGANDYGYTF
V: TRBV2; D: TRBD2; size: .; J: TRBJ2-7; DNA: TGTGCCAGCATTGGGCTAGCGGACTACGAGCAGTACTTC; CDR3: CASIGLADYEQYF
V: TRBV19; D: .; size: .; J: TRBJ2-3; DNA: TGTGCCAGTAGTGTTGGACAGGGAGGGTCAGATACGCAGTATTTT; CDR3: CASSVGQGGSDTQYF
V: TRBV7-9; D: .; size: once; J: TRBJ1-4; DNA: TGTGCCAGCAGCTTAGAACGGGTAACCCTAGGTCCGAGCGGTGAAAAACTGTTTTTT; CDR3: CASSLERVTLGPSGEKLFF
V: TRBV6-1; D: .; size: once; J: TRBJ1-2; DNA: TGTGCCAGTGTCAGGGCGGGGGTGCACTATGGCTACACCTTC; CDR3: CASVRAGVHYGYTF
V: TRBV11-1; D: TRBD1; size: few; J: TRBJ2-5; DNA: TGTGCCAGCAGCTTAGGCCTGGGAAGGGGGCGTCAAGAGACCCAGTACTTC; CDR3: CASSLGLGRGRQETQYF
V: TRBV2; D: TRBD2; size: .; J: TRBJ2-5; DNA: TGTGCCAGCAGTGGACTAGCGGGATCGGGGACCCAGTACTTC; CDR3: CASSGLAGSGTQYF
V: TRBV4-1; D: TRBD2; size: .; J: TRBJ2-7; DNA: TGCGCCAGCAGCCTCGGACTAGCGGGAGTAGGGGAGCAGTACTTC; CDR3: CASSLGLAGVGEQYF
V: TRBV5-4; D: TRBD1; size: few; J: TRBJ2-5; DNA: TGTGCCAGCAGCCTTGGGACAGCGGACCAAGAGACCCAGTACTTC; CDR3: CASSLGTADQETQYF
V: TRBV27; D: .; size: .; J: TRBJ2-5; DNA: TGTGCCAGCAGTTTAAGGGGGCAAGAGACCCAGTACTTC; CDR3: CASSLRGQETQYF
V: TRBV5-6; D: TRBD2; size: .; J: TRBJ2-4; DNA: TGTGCCAGCAGCTTGGGACTAGCGGGAGTTGGAGCCAAAAACATTCAGTACTTC; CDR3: CASSLGLAGVGAKNIQYF
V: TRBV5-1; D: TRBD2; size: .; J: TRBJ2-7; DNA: TGCGCCAGCAGCTCCGACCCGGGACTAGCGGGGGAGCAGTACTTC; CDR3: CASSSDPGLAGEQYF
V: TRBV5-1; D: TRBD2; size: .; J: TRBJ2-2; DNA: TGCGCCAGCAGCTTCGGGGCCCTAGCGGGTCACACCGGGGAGCTGTTTTTT; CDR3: CASSFGALAGHTGELFF
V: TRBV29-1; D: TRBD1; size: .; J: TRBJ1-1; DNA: TGCAGCGGATCGGGACAGTCCACTGAAGCTTTCTTT; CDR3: CSGSGQSTEAFF
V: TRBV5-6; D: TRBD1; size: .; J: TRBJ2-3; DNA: TGTGCCAGCAGCTTGTTTGGGACAGTAGGGGACACAGATACGCAGTATTTT; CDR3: CASSLFGTVGDTDTQYF
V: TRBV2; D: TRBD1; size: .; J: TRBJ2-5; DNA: TGTGCCAGCCGTCCCACCGGGACAGGGGCTGAGACCCAGTACTTC; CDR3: CASRPTGTGAETQYF
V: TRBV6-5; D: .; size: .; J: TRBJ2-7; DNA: TGTGCCAGCAGTTACTCACGACAGGCACTCTACGAGCAGTACTTC; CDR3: CASSYSRQALYEQYF
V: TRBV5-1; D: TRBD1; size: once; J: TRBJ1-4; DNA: TGCGCCAGCAAAGAGGGACAGGGAAATGAAAAACTGTTTTTT; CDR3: CASKEGQGNEKLFF
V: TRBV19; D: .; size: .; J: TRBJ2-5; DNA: TGTGCCAGTAGTATAGGCCAGGGACAAGAGACCCAGTACTTC; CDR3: CASSIGQGQETQYF
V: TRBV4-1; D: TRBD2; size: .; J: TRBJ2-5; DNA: TGCGCCAGCAGCCAAGGCCCCTTTGTACTAGCGGAAGAGACCCAGTACTTC; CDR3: CASSQGPFVLAEETQYF
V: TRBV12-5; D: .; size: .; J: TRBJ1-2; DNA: TGTGCTAGTGGTTTGGAATCGGGACTCGGGCTCTATGGCTACACCTTC; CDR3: CASGLESGLGLYGYTF
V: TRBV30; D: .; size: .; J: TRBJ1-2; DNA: TGTGCCTGGAGTGTACCTGACAGAACTCCATATGGCTACACCTTC; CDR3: CAWSVPDRTPYGYTF
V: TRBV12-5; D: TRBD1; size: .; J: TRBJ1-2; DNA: TGTGCTAGTGGTTTGGGGACAGGGGGGTTTGGCTACACCTTC; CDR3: CASGLGTGGFGYTF
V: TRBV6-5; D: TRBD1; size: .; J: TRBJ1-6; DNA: TGTGCCAGCAGTTACTCCTTCGACAGGGAAAATTCACCCCTCCACTTT; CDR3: CASSYSFDRENSPLHF
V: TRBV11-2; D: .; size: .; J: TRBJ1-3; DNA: TGTGCCAGCAGCTTCCGCCCAGGGTATACCGAAAACACCATATATTTT; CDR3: CASSFRPGYTENTIYF
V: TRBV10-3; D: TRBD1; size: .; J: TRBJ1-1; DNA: TGTGCCATCAGCCTAATGGACAGGGGGACTGAAGCTTTCTTT; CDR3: CAISLMDRGTEAFF
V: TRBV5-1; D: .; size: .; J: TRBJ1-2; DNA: TGCGCCAGCAGCTTGGGTGGCTTTGACTATGGCTACACCTTC; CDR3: CASSLGGFDYGYTF
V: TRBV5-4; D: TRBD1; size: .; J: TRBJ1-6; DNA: TGTGCCAGCAGCTCTACAGGGGGCTATAATTCACCCCTCCACTTT; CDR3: CASSSTGGYNSPLHF
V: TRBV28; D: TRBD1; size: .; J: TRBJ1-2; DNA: TGTGCCAGCAGTCCCCGAAGGACAGGGTGGGGCTACACCTTC; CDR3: CASSPRRTGWGYTF
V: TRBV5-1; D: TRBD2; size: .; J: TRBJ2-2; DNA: TGCGCCAGCAGCTGGCGCGGGGGAGAGGGAACCGGGGAGCTGTTTTTT; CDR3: CASSWRGGEGTGELFF
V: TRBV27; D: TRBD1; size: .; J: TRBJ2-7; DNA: TGTGCCAGCAGTCCACAGACAGGGGGCCTCTACGAGCAGTACTTC; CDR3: CASSPQTGGLYEQYF
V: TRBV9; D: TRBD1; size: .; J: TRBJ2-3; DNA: TGTGCCAGCAGCGTACAGGGGGCGGGAGATACGCAGTATTTT; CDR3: CASSVQGAGDTQYF
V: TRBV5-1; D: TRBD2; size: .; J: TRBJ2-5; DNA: TGCGCCAGCAGCTTGACGAGCGGGGGGCAAGAGACCCAGTACTTC; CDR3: CASSLTSGGQETQYF
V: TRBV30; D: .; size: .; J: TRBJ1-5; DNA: TGTGCCTGGAGTGTATACAGGGACAATCAGCCCCAGCATTTT; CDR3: CAWSVYRDNQPQHF
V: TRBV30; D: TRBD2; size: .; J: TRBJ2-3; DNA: TGTGCCTGGAGTAGCGGGAGCCCAGATACGCAGTATTTT; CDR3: CAWSSGSPDTQYF
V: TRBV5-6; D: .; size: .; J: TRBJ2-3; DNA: TGTGCCAGCAGCCCTCGAGACATTAGCACAGATACGCAGTATTTT; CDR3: CASSPRDISTDTQYF
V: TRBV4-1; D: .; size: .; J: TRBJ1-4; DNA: TGCGCCAGCAGCCAAGCAGGTATTAGTGAAAAACTGTTTTTT; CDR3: CASSQAGISEKLFF